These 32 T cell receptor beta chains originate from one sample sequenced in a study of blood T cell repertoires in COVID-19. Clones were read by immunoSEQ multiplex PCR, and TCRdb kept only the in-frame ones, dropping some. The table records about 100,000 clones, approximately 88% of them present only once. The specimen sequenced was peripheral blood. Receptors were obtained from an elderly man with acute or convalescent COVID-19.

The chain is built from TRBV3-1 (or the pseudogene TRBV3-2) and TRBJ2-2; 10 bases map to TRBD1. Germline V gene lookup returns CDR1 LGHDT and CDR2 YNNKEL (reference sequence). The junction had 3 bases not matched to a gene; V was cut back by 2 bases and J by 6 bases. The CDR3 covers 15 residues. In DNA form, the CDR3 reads TGTGCCAGCAGCCAACCCGGGACAGGGGCCGGGGAGCTGTTTTTT. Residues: CASSQPGTGAGELFF.

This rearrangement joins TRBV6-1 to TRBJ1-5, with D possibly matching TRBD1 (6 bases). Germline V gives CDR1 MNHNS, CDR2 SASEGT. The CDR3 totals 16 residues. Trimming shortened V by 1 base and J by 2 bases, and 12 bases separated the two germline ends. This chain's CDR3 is CASSEVGGRGNQPQHF. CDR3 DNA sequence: TGTGCCAGCAGTGAAGTAGGGGGTCGGGGCAATCAGCCCCAGCATTTT.

In DNA, the CDR3 is TGCGCCAGCAGCCAAGCGGGACAGGCCTCCTACAATGAGCAGTTCTTC. Protein sequence: CASSQAGQASYNEQFF. This chain connects TRBV4-3 to TRBJ2-1, with 8 nucleotides matching TRBD1. V dropped 1 base and J dropped 0; count of bases not matched to a gene: 2. The CDR3 has 16 amino acids. Germline-derived CDR1 and CDR2 are LGHNA and YSLEER.

The CDR3 coding sequence is TGTGCCAGCAGCCCGACAGGGGCTGGAAACACCATATATTTT. It encodes CASSPTGAGNTIYF. The chain uses TRBV3-1 (or the pseudogene TRBV3-2) and TRBJ1-3; TRBD1 aligns across 8 bases. CDR1 LGHDT and CDR2 YNNKEL come from the germline V gene (reference sequence). With V trimmed by 4 bases and J by 2 bases, 1 base remained unmatched. The CDR3 has 14 residues.

The CDR3 protein is CASSPGLAGVNEQFF. Written as DNA, the CDR3 is TGTGCCAGCAGCCCGGGACTAGCGGGGGTCAATGAGCAGTTCTTC. The gene calls are TRBV6-2 or TRBV6-3 and TRBJ2-1; 14 nucleotides line up with TRBD2. This CDR3 has 15 amino acids. With V trimmed by 6 bases and J by 6 bases, 4 bases remained unmatched. CDR1 and CDR2 from the germline V gene are MNHEY and SVGEGT.

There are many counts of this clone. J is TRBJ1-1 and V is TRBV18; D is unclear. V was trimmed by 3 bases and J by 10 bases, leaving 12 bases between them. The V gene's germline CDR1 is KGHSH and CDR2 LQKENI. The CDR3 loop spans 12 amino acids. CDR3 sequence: CASSPERTRAFF. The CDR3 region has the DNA TGTGCCAGCTCACCCGAGAGAACTAGAGCTTTCTTT.

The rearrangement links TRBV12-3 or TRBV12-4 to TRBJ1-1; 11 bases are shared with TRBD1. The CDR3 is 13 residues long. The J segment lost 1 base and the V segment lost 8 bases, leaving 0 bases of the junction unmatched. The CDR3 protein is CASGTGGNTEAFF. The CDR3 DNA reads TGTGCCAGCGGGACAGGGGGGAACACTGAAGCTTTCTTT.

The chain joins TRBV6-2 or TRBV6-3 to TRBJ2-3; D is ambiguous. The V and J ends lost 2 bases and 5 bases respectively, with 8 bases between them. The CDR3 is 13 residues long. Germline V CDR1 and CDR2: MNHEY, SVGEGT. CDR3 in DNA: TGTGCCAGCAGTTACCTCCCCGGAGATACGCAGTATTTT. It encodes CASSYLPGDTQYF.

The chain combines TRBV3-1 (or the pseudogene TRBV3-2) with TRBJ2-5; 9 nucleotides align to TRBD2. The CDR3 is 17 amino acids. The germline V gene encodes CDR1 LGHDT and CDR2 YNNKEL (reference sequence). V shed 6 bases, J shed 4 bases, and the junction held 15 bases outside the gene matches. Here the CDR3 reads CASRNSRVAGVVETQYF. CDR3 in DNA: TGTGCCAGCAGGAACAGCAGGGTAGCGGGAGTTGTAGAGACCCAGTACTTC.

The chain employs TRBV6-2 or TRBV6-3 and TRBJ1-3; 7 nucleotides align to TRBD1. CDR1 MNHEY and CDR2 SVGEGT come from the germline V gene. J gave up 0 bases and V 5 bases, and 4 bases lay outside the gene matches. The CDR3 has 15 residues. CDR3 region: CASSTRDSSGNTIYF. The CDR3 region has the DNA TGTGCCAGCAGTACCCGGGACAGCTCTGGAAACACCATATATTTT.

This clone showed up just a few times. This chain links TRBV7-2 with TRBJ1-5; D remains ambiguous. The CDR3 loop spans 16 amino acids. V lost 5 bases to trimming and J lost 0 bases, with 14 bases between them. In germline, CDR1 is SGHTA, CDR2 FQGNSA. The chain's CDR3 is CASSTWTGGSNQPQHF. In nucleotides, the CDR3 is TGTGCCAGCAGCACCTGGACGGGAGGTAGCAATCAGCCCCAGCATTTT.

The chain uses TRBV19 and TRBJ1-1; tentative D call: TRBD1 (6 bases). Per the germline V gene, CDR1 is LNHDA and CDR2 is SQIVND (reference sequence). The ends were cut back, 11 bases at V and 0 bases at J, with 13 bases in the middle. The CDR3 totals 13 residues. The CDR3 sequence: CAVGQGMNTEAFF. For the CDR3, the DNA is TGTGCCGTCGGGCAGGGGATGAACACTGAAGCTTTCTTT.

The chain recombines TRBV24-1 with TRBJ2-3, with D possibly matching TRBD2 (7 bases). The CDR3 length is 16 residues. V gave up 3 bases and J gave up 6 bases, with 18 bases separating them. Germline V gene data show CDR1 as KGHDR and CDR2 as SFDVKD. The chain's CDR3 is CATSDATVGGADTQYF. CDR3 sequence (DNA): TGTGCCACCAGTGATGCGACGGTGGGGGGGGCGGATACGCAGTATTTT.

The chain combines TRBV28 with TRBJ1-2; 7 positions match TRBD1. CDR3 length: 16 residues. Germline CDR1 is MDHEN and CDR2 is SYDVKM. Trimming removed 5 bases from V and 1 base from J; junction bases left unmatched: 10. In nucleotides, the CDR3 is TGTGCCAGCAGTCCTGGCGGGACAGCTTTTAACTATGGCTACACCTTC. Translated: CASSPGGTAFNYGYTF.

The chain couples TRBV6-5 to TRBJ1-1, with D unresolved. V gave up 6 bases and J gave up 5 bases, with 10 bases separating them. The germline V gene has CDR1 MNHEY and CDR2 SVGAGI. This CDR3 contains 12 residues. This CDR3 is CASSSAGTEAFF. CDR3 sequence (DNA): TGTGCCAGCAGCTCCGCCGGGACTGAAGCTTTCTTT.

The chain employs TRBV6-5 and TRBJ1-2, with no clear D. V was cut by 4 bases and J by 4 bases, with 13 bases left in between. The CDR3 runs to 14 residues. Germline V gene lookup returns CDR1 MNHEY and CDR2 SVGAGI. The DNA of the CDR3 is TGTGCCAGCAGTTTGAGCCGAAACCTCTATGGCTACACCTTC. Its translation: CASSLSRNLYGYTF.

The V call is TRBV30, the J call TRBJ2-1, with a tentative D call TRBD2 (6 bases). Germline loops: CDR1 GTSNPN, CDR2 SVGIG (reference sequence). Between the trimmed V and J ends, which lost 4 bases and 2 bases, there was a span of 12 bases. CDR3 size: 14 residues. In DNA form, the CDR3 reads TGTGCCTGGAACTTGGCGGGAACCTACAATGAGCAGTTCTTC. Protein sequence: CAWNLAGTYNEQFF.

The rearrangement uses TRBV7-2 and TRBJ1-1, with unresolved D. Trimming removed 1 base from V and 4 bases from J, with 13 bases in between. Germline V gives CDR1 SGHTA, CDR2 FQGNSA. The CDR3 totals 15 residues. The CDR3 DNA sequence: TGTGCCAGCAGCTTAGTGTTTGCCAGGCCCACTGAAGCTTTCTTT. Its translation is CASSLVFARPTEAFF.

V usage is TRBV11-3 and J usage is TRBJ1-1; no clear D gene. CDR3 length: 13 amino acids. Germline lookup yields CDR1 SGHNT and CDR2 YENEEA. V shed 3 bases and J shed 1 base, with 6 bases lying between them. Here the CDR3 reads CASSFTANTEAFF. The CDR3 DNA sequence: TGTGCCAGCAGCTTTACAGCGAACACTGAAGCTTTCTTT.

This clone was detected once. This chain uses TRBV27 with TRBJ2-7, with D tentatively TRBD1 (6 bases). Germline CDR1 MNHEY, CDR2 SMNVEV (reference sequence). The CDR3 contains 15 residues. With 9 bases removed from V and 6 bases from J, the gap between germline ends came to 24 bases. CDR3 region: CASRLQGINSIEQYF. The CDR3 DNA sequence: TGTGCCAGTCGATTACAGGGCATTAATAGTATCGAGCAGTACTTC.

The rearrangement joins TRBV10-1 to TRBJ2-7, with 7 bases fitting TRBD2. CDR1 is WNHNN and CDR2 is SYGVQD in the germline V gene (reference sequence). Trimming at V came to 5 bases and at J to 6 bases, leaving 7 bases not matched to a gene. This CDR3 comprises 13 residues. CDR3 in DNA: TGCGCCAGCAGTCAACTAGCGAGGAGCGAGCAGTACTTC. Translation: CASSQLARSEQYF.

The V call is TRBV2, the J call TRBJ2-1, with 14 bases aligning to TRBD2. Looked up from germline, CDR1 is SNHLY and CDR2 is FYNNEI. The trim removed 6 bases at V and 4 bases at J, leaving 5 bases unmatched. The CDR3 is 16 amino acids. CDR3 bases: TGTGCCAGCAGATACCGGACTAGCGGGGGGTACAATGAGCAGTTCTTC. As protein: CASRYRTSGGYNEQFF.

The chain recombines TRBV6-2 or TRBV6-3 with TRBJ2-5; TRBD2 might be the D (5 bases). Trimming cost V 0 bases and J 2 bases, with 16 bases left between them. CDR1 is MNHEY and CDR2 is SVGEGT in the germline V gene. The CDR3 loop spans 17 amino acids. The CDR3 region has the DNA TGTGCCAGCAGTTACTCGACGCGCACTAGTCAGCAAGAGACCCAGTACTTC. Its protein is CASSYSTRTSQQETQYF.

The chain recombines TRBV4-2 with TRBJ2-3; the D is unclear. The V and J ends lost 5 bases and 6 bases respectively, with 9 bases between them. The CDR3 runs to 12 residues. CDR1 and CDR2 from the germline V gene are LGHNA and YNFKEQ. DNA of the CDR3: TGTGCCAGCAGCGAGCCCTACGATACGCAGTATTTT. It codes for CASSEPYDTQYF.

CDR3 loop: CASSQGQGAGETQYF. The DNA for the CDR3 is TGTGCCAGCAGCCAGGGACAGGGGGCTGGAGAGACCCAGTACTTC. This chain joins TRBV5-4 and TRBJ2-5; 12 bases match TRBD1. Germline V gene data show CDR1 as SGHNT and CDR2 as YYREEE (reference sequence). The CDR3 consists of 15 residues. V lost 4 bases, J lost 4 bases, and 5 bases stayed unmatched.

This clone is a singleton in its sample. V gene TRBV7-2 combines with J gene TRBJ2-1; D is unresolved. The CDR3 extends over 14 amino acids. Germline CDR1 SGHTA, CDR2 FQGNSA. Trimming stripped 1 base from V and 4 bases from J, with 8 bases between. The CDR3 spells CASSLEQIYNEQFF. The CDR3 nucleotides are TGTGCCAGCAGCTTAGAACAGATTTACAATGAGCAGTTCTTC.

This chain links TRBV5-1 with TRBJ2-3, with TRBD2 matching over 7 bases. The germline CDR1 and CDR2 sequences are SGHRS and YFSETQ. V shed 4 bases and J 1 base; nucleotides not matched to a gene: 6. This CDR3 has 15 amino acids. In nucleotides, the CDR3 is TGCGCCAGCAGCCCTGGCCTAGCGGGCACAGATACGCAGTATTTT. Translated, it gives CASSPGLAGTDTQYF. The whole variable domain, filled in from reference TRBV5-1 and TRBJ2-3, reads KAGVTQTPRYLIKTRGQQVTLSCSPISGHRSVSWYQQTPGQGLQFLFEYFSETQRNKGNFPGRFSGRQFSNSRSEMNVSTLELGDSALYLCASSPGLAGTDTQYFGPGTRLTVL.

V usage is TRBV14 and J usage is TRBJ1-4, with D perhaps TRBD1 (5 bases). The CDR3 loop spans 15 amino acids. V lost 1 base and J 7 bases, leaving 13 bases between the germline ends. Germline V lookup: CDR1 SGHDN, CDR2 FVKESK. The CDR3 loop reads CASSQAAGDGEKLFF. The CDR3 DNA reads TGTGCCAGCAGCCAAGCGGCGGGGGACGGTGAAAAACTGTTTTTT.

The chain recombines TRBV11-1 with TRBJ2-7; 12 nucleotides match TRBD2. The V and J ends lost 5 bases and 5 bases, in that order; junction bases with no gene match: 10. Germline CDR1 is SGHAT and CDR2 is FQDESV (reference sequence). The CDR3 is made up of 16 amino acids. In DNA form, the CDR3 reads TGTGCCAGCAGCAGAGGACTAGCGGGACTTCGGAACGAGCAGTACTTC. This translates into CASSRGLAGLRNEQYF.

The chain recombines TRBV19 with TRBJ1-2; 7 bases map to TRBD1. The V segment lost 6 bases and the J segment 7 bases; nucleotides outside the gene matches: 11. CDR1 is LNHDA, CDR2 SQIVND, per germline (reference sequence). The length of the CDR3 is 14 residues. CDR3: CASRDQNRGGGYTF. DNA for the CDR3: TGTGCCAGTAGAGATCAGAACAGGGGAGGTGGCTACACCTTC.

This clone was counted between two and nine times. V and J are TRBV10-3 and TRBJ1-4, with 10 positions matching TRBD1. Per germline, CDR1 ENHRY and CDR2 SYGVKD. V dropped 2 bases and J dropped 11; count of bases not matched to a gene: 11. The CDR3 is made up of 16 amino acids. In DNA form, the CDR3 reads TGTGCCATCAGTGAGACCGGGACAGGGGAACACAGGAAACTGTTTTTT. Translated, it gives CAISETGTGEHRKLFF.

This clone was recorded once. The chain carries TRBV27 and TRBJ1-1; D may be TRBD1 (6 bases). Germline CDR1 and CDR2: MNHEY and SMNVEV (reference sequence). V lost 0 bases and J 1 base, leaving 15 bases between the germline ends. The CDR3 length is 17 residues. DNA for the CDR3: TGTGCCAGCAGTTTATCCCCCAGGGGCCAGAGGAACACTGAAGCTTTCTTT. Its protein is CASSLSPRGQRNTEAFF.